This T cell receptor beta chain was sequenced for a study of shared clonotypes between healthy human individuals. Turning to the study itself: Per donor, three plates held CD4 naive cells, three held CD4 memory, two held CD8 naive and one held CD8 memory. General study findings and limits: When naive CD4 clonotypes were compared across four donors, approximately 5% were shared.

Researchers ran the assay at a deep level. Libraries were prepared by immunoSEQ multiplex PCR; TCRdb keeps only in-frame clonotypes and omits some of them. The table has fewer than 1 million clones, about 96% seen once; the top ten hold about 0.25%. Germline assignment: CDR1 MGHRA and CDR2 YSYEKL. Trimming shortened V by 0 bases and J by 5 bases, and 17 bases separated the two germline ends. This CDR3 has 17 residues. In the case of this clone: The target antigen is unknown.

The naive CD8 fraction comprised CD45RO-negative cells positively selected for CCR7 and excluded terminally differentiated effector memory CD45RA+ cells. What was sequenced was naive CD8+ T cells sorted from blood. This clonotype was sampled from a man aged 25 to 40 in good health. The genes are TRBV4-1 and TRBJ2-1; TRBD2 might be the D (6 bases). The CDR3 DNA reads TGCGCCAGCAGCCAAGAACCCACGGAGGGGTCCGACAATGAGCAGTTCTTC. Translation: CASSQEPTEGSDNEQFF.